This T cell receptor (beta chain) was found in a study of shared clonotypes between healthy human individuals. Trimming took off 5 bases at V and 0 bases at J, with 20 bases between the two ends. There are 18 residues in the CDR3. Germline-derived CDR1 and CDR2 are SGHVS and FQNEAQ. Clones were sequenced by immunoSEQ multiplex PCR, and TCRdb holds only the in-frame ones, with some missing. The table includes roughly 1,000,000 clones, about 84% detected once. Study-wide findings and caveats: Generation probabilities of non-shared clonotypes were lower (relative to those shared by all four donors).

Points on this clone: As yet, its antigen is unknown.

In the CD4+ fraction, cells were divided into CD45RA+ naive and CD45RA-negative memory subsets. Sequencing input: memory CD4+ T cells from PBMCs. Sample subset: CD45RA-negative fraction. The sequence was obtained from a man between 18 and 29 years old in good health. Some clones in this sample may be carry-over from other donors' samples. This chain links TRBV7-8 with TRBJ1-5, with unresolved D. This CDR3 is CASSNTLGFGDSNQPQHF. CDR3 DNA sequence: TGTGCCAGCAGCAACACTCTGGGTTTCGGGGATAGCAATCAGCCCCAGCATTTT.